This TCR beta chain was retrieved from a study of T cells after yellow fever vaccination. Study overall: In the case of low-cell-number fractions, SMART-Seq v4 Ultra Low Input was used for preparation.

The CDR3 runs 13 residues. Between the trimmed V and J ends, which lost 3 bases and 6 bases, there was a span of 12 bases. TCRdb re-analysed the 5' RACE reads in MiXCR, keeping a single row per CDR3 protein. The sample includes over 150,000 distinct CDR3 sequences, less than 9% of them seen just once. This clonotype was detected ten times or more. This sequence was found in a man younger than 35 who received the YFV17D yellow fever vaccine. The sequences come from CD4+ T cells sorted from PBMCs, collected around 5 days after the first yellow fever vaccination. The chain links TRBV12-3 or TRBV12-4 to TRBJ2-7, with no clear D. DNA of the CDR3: TGTGCCAGCAGTTTTGCAATCCTCGGCGAGCAGTACTTC. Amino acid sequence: CASSFAILGEQYF.